This T cell receptor (beta chain) was identified in a study of vaccination effects on CD4 cells after COVID-19. Looking at the study overall: Post-vaccine sampling occurred a median 72 days after the second dose.

Before sequencing, viral peptide pools were used by the ViraFEST assay to expand antigen-specific CD4+ T cells. Cultured cells yielded isolated CD4+ T cells after 10 days. A positive SARS-CoV-2 PCR test fell between March and December 2020. BNT162b2 vaccine or mRNA-1273 vaccine was given to participants in two doses. In the cultures, half the medium was exchanged for IL-2 medium on days 3 and 7. Study results and caveats: Vaccine- and infection-induced clones showed marked clonal contraction late following vaccination.

About this clone: Its matching antigen is unknown.

The CDR3 runs 13 residues. Looked up from germline, CDR1 is SGHTA and CDR2 is FQGNSA. Between the trimmed V and J ends, which lost 5 bases and 10 bases, there was a span of 15 bases. Assay: immunoSEQ multiplex PCR; the TCRdb copy retains only in-frame clones and omits some. The table lists about 18,000 clones, about 80% of them singletons. Material: CD4+ T cells from PBMCs cultured with SARS-CoV-2 spike peptides, obtained after COVID-19 vaccination. The receptor comes from a human donor who had a prior SARS-CoV-2 infection. This chain uses TRBV7-2 with TRBJ2-1; D remains ambiguous. The CDR3 sequence is CASSNRPPGEQFF. For the CDR3, the DNA is TGTGCCAGCAGCAACCGACCCCCTGGGGAGCAGTTCTTC.